This paragraph covers one TCR beta chain sequence. The data were taken from a study of PD-1 blockade in classical Hodgkin lymphoma. TCRdb's table, derived via immunoSEQ multiplex PCR, lists solely in-frame clones and lacks some. The data contain approximately 14,000 clones, about 86% of them singletons. Each patient relapsed following autologous stem cell transplantation, and prior brentuximab vedotin exposure differed. The CDR3 is 17 residues long. The germline V gene encodes CDR1 SGHRS and CDR2 YFSETQ. V lost 3 bases and J 2 bases, leaving 19 bases between the germline ends. The sequence derives from a human donor with classical Hodgkin lymphoma. V is TRBV5-1 and J is TRBJ2-3; possible D gene TRBD2, 5 bases. The sample here was peripheral blood mononuclear cells (PBMCs), taken at baseline. CDR3 coding DNA: TGCGCCAGCAGCTCCCGGAAACGGGATCCCTACACAGATACGCAGTATTTT. Amino acid sequence: CASSSRKRDPYTDTQYF.